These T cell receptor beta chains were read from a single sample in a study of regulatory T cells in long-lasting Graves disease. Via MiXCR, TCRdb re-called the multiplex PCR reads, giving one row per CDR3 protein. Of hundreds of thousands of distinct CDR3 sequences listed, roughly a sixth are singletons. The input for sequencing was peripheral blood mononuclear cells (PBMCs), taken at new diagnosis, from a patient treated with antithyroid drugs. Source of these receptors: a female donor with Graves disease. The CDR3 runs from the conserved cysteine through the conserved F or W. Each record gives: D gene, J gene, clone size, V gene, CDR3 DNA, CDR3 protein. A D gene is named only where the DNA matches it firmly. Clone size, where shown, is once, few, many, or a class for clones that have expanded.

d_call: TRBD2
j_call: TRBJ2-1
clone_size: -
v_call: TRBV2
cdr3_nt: TGTGCCAGCAGAACTAGCGGGAGAGGTCCCAATGAGCAGTTCTTC
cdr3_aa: CASRTSGRGPNEQFF

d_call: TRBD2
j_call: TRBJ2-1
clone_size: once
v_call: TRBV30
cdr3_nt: TGTGCCTGGAGTGCCATCCAGGCGGGAGCCTACAATGAGCAGTTCTTC
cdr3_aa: CAWSAIQAGAYNEQFF

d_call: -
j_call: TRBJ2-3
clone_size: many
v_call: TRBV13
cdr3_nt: TGTGCCAGCGCTCAGGAGGAGGGCACAGATACGCAGTATTTT
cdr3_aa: CASAQEEGTDTQYF

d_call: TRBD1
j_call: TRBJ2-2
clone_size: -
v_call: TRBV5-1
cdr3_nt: TGCGCCAGCAGCACGGGACAGCCGAACACCGGGGAGCTGTTTTTT
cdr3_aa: CASSTGQPNTGELFF

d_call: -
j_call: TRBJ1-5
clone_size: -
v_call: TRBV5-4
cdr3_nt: TGTGCCAGCAGCTTGGTGCTCGAATATAGCAATCAGCCCCAGCATTTT
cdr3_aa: CASSLVLEYSNQPQHF

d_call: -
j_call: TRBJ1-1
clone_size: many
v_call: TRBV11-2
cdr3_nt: TGTGCCAGCAGCAATGACAGGCACAACACTGAAGCTTTCTTT
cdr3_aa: CASSNDRHNTEAFF

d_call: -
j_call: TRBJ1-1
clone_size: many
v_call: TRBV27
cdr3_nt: TGTGCCAGCAGCTTCGGGGGAGTGTGGAACACTGAAGCTTTCTTT
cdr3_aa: CASSFGGVWNTEAFF

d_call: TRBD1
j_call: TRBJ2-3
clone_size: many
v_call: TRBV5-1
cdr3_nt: TGCGCCAGCAGCTTGTCTGGGCTTGTCGGGACAGGGGGCACCGATACGCAGTATTTT
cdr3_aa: CASSLSGLVGTGGTDTQYF

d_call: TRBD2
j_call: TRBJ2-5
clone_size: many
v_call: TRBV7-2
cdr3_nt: TGTGCCAGCAGCTTGTACCCGGGGTTAGCGGGAACTCCAGATCAAGAGACCCAGTACTTC
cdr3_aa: CASSLYPGLAGTPDQETQYF

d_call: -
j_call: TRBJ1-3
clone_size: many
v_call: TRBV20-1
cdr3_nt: TGCAGTGCCCGCCGGGGACACAATACCCGCTCTGGAAACACCATATATTTT
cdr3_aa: CSARRGHNTRSGNTIYF

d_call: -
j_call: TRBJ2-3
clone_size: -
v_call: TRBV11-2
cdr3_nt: TGTGCCAGCAGCTTAGACCGATCAGATACGCAGTATTTT
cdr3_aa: CASSLDRSDTQYF

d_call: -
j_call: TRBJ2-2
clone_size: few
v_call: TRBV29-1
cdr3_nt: TGCAGCGTTGAAGCAGGGGCGAACACCGGGGAGCTGTTTTTT
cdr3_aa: CSVEAGANTGELFF

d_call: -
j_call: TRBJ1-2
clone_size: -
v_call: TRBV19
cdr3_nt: TGTGTCTCGCTACCCCCTCGGGACAACCTGCCCACCTTC
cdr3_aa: CVSLPPRDNLPTF

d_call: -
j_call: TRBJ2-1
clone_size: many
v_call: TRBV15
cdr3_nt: TGTGCCACCAGCAGAGATAGTAAGGGATTGGGAGAGCAGTTCTTC
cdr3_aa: CATSRDSKGLGEQFF

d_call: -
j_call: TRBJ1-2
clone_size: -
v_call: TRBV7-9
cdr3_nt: TGTGCCAGCAGCTCCTGGACGGATCAATCGGGGTATGGCTACACCTTC
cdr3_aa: CASSSWTDQSGYGYTF

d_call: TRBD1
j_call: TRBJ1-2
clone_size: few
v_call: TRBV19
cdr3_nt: TGTGCCAGTAGTAGCACAGGGGGCTGGGGCTATGGCTACACCTTC
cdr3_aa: CASSSTGGWGYGYTF

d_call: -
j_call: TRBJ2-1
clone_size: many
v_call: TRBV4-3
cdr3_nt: TGCGCCAGCAGCCAAGAGGGCCGGGACCACCAGTTCTTC
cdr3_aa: CASSQEGRDHQFF

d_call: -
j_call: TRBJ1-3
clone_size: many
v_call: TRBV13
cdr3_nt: TGTGCCAGCAAGCCAGACGGGGGAGCTGGAAACACCATATATTTT
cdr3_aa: CASKPDGGAGNTIYF